A selection of T cell receptor beta chains follows, all from one sample in a study of T cell responses to AZD1222 COVID-19 vaccine. Clones were read by immunoSEQ multiplex PCR, and TCRdb kept only the in-frame ones, dropping some. The table has over 85,000 clones, more than 70% seen once. This material consisted of peripheral blood, taken 28 days after the second AZD1222 dose. All receptors come from an adult who received the AZD1222 COVID-19 vaccine. Both conserved end residues are part of each CDR3. The D gene is left open where the match is weak. Clone size is given for some rows only: seen once, a few or many times, or a class if the clone is expanded.

- | TRBJ2-5 | TRBV27 | TRBD2 | CASSLIPLAGGRQETQYF | TGTGCCAGCAGCCTGATCCCCTTGGCGGGGGGGCGTCAAGAGACCCAGTACTTC
few | TRBJ1-1 | TRBV5-1 | - | CASSPGTYEEVAFF | TGCGCCAGCAGCCCCGGGACTTATGAGGAGGTAGCTTTCTTT
once | TRBJ2-6 | TRBV19 | - | CASTQTVSGANVLTF | TGTGCCAGTACCCAGACTGTTTCTGGGGCCAACGTCCTGACTTTC
- | TRBJ1-4 | TRBV30 | - | CAWSTLRGKLFF | TGTGCCTGGTCTACCTTACGGGGAAAACTGTTTTTT
- | TRBJ1-5 | TRBV6-2/TRBV6-3 | - | CASSYSNTWQPQHF | TGTGCCAGCAGTTACTCGAACACGTGGCAGCCCCAGCATTTT
- | TRBJ2-3 | TRBV12-2 | - | CAPQGLLGDTQYF | TGTGCACCACAGGGCCTCCTAGGAGATACGCAGTATTTT
- | TRBJ1-1 | TRBV12-5 | - | CASGRPDLGTEAFF | TGTGCTAGTGGCCGGCCCGATCTCGGCACTGAAGCTTTCTTT
- | TRBJ1-2 | TRBV11-2 | - | CASSSLNLGVLKDGYTF | TGTGCCAGCAGCTCCCTTAATTTGGGAGTACTCAAGGATGGCTACACCTTC
once | TRBJ2-1 | TRBV7-9 | - | CASSPAGVAYNEQFF | TGTGCCAGCAGCCCCGCCGGGGTTGCCTACAATGAGCAGTTCTTC
few | TRBJ2-7 | TRBV29-1 | - | CSVEERGSPYEQYF | TGCAGCGTTGAAGAACGGGGGTCCCCCTACGAGCAGTACTTC
- | TRBJ1-5 | TRBV28 | TRBD1 | CASNEQGRMSNQPQHF | TGTGCCAGCAACGAACAGGGGAGAATGAGCAATCAGCCCCAGCATTTT
once | TRBJ2-5 | TRBV3-1/TRBV3-2 | - | CASSQVQETQYF | TGTGCCAGCAGCCAAGTCCAAGAGACCCAGTACTTC
- | TRBJ2-7 | TRBV19 | TRBD2 | CASSTDRTSGRVSDEQYF | TGTGCCAGTAGTACGGACCGGACTAGCGGGAGGGTATCTGACGAGCAGTACTTC
- | TRBJ2-7 | TRBV27 | TRBD1 | CASSLWVPGGSNTYEQYF | TGTGCCAGCAGTTTATGGGTACCAGGGGGCTCAAACACCTACGAGCAGTACTTC
- | TRBJ2-3 | TRBV19 | - | CASSSGTVITDTQYF | TGTGCCAGTAGTAGCGGGACAGTGATCACAGATACGCAGTATTTT
- | TRBJ1-3 | TRBV6-5 | - | CASSAADSSGNTIYF | TGTGCCAGCTCGGCCGCGGATTCCTCTGGAAACACCATATATTTT
- | TRBJ2-2 | TRBV5-5 | TRBD1 | CASSPTGANTGELFF | TGTGCCAGCAGCCCTACAGGGGCGAACACCGGGGAGCTGTTTTTT
- | TRBJ2-5 | TRBV2 | - | CASSVFPGPQETQYF | TGTGCCAGCAGTGTGTTTCCGGGCCCCCAAGAGACCCAGTACTTC
- | TRBJ2-7 | TRBV28 | TRBD1 | CASSLLGAGGFYEQYF | TGTGCCAGCAGTTTACTCGGGGCAGGGGGTTTTTACGAGCAGTACTTC
- | TRBJ2-5 | TRBV7-9 | - | CASSLAGGVETQYF | TGTGCCAGCAGCTTAGCGGGGGGCGTAGAGACCCAGTACTTC
- | TRBJ1-4 | TRBV5-1 | - | CASSYGQSGIEKLFF | TGCGCCAGCAGCTATGGACAGTCAGGCATCGAAAAACTGTTTTTT
few | TRBJ2-7 | TRBV7-3 | - | CASSQGEVLPYEQYF | TGTGCCAGCAGCCAGGGCGAGGTTTTACCCTACGAGCAGTACTTC
- | TRBJ2-1 | TRBV2 | - | CASSDQYNEQFF | TGTGCCAGCAGTGATCAATACAATGAGCAGTTCTTC
- | TRBJ2-1 | TRBV30 | TRBD2 | CAHSGSSYNEQFF | TGTGCCCATAGCGGGAGCTCCTACAATGAGCAGTTCTTC
- | TRBJ2-5 | TRBV6-6 | TRBD1 | CASSTRTGGWETQYF | TGTGCCAGCAGTACCCGGACAGGGGGCTGGGAGACCCAGTACTTC
- | TRBJ1-5 | TRBV19 | - | CASSIRVGGGQPQHF | TGTGCCAGTAGTATTAGAGTCGGGGGCGGGCAGCCCCAGCATTTT
- | TRBJ1-4 | TRBV5-1 | - | CANTPQPATNEKLFF | TGCGCCAACACCCCGCAGCCGGCAACTAATGAAAAACTGTTTTTT
- | TRBJ1-4 | TRBV6-5 | - | CASAKQGFEKLFF | TGTGCCAGCGCAAAGCAGGGTTTTGAAAAACTGTTTTTT
- | TRBJ2-2 | TRBV4-2 | - | CASSQDPTSSGELFF | TGTGCCAGCAGCCAGGACCCCACTAGCTCCGGGGAGCTGTTTTTT
- | TRBJ2-7 | TRBV6-1 | - | CASSDRGVPGSYEQYF | TGTGCCAGCAGTGACCGAGGGGTTCCCGGGTCCTACGAGCAGTACTTC
- | TRBJ2-4 | TRBV5-1 | - | CASSLYLEGAKNIQYF | TGCGCCAGCAGCTTGTACCTCGAGGGGGCCAAAAACATTCAGTACTTC
- | TRBJ2-7 | TRBV5-6 | TRBD2 | CASSWWLAGYEQYF | TGTGCCAGCAGCTGGTGGCTAGCGGGCTACGAGCAGTACTTC
- | TRBJ2-5 | TRBV7-8 | - | CASSNGPETQYF | TGTGCCAGCAGCAACGGCCCTGAGACCCAGTACTTC
- | TRBJ2-7 | TRBV5-8 | TRBD1 | CASSLQGANYEQYF | TGTGCCAGCAGCTTACAGGGGGCAAATTACGAGCAGTACTTC
- | TRBJ1-5 | TRBV6-1 | - | CASSELKGRNQPQHF | TGTGCCAGCAGTGAATTGAAGGGTCGGAATCAGCCCCAGCATTTT